Presented here are 9 T cell receptor beta chains from one specimen sequenced in a study of blood T cell repertoires in COVID-19. Here immunoSEQ multiplex PCR was the method, and the copy in TCRdb shows in-frame clones only, minus some. The data contain around 140,000 clones, 75% to 90% of them singletons. Sequenced material: peripheral blood. Source of these receptors: a man aged 60 to 69 with active or convalescent COVID-19.

The genes are TRBV28 and TRBJ2-1; 11 bases are a match to TRBD1. The germline V gene has CDR1 MDHEN and CDR2 SYDVKM. The ends lost 4 bases at V and 7 bases at J; junction bases unmatched: 6. The CDR3 is 15 amino acids. For the CDR3, the DNA is TGTGCCAGCAGTTCAGGACAGGGGGCGCGAAATGAGCAGTTCTTC. The encoded protein is CASSSGQGARNEQFF.

The CDR3 sequence is CASSIQASNYGYTF. The CDR3 region has the DNA TGTGCCAGCAGTATTCAGGCATCTAACTATGGCTACACCTTC. The V and J genes are TRBV28 and TRBJ1-2; no clear D. V lost 5 bases and J 0 bases, leaving 10 bases between the germline ends. Per the germline V gene, CDR1 is MDHEN and CDR2 is SYDVKM. CDR3 size: 14 residues.

The chain combines TRBV25-1 with TRBJ2-7; D remains unclear. Germline-derived CDR1 and CDR2 are MGHDK and SYGVNS. The CDR3 has 12 amino acids. Trimming left V 2 bases short and J 1 base short, with 3 bases between. CDR3 bases: TGTGCCAGCAGTGAACGTTCCTACGAGCAGTACTTC. It yields the protein CASSERSYEQYF.

The CDR3 sequence is CAWIWTDINTGELFF. For the CDR3, the DNA is TGTGCCTGGATTTGGACAGACATCAACACCGGGGAGCTGTTTTTT. The J gene is TRBJ2-2, the V gene TRBV30, with a tentative D call TRBD1 (6 bases). With 4 bases removed from V and 2 bases from J, the gap between germline ends came to 14 bases. The germline V gene has CDR1 GTSNPN and CDR2 SVGIG (reference sequence). CDR3 size: 15 residues.

This clone was seen once. The V call is TRBV5-4, the J call TRBJ2-1; 7 bases fit TRBD2. The germline V gene has CDR1 SGHNT and CDR2 YYREEE (reference sequence). This CDR3 comprises 16 residues. With 4 bases clipped from V and 4 bases from J, the junction kept 11 bases outside the gene matches. The CDR3 sequence: CASSQVISGSYNEQFF. The DNA of the CDR3 is TGTGCCAGCAGCCAAGTGATTAGCGGGTCTTACAATGAGCAGTTCTTC.

The chain employs TRBV2 and TRBJ1-5; D remains unclear. The ends were cut back, 4 bases at V and 1 base at J, with 11 bases in the middle. From germline, CDR1 is SNHLY and CDR2 FYNNEI. This CDR3 comprises 15 residues. CDR3 amino acids: CASSAGRGSNQPQHF. CDR3 in DNA: TGTGCCAGCAGTGCCGGCCGAGGGAGCAATCAGCCCCAGCATTTT.

This chain connects TRBV10-3 to TRBJ2-1; D gene ambiguous. Germline assignment: CDR1 ENHRY and CDR2 SYGVKD. V lost 6 bases, J lost 12 bases, and 12 bases lay in between. The CDR3 consists of 11 residues. This CDR3 is CAIRGEVAQFF. The CDR3 DNA sequence: TGTGCCATCAGGGGTGAAGTAGCGCAGTTCTTC.

The V and J genes are TRBV12-5 and TRBJ2-5, with TRBD1 matching over 7 bases. The CDR3 extends over 15 amino acids. Germline values: CDR1 LGHNT, CDR2 FRNRAP. Losses at the gene ends were 1 base for V and 2 bases for J; bases not matched to a gene: 4. In DNA, the CDR3 is TGTGCTAGTGGTTTGGACGGACAGGTTCAAGAGACCCAGTACTTC. Protein sequence: CASGLDGQVQETQYF.

The DNA for the CDR3 is TGTGCCAGCAGCTTAAGGCGGGGAGGCCCGAGCTCCTACAATGAGCAGTTCTTC. Its protein product is CASSLRRGGPSSYNEQFF. The gene calls are TRBV7-3 and TRBJ2-1; D might be TRBD2 (6 bases). Germline CDR1 is SGHTA and CDR2 is FQGTGA. V dropped 1 base and J dropped 0 bases, with 16 bases sitting between them. The CDR3 sequence is 18 residues long. Full variable domain (outside the CDR3, taken from reference TRBV7-3 and TRBJ2-1): GAGVSQTPSNKVTEKGKYVELRCDPISGHTALYWYRQSLGQGPEFLIYFQGTGAADDSGLPNDRFFAVRPEGSVSTLKIQRTERGDSAVYLCASSLRRGGPSSYNEQFFGPGTRLTVL.